This entry concerns a single TCR beta chain. This receptor's antigen is unknown. The input lacks base qualities; no much larger clone sits a single base away. The source of the sample is a study of cytomegalovirus exposure and HLA in healthy donors (TCRdb year 2017). Notes on the research overall: The roughly 700 repertoires of the first cohort and the 120 validation repertoires were produced on the same platform, according to a later analysis. The aim of the study was to test whether cataloging public T cell receptors could identify signatures of past pathogen exposure. The study combined high-throughput TCR immunosequencing, statistical association of individual TCRs with disease status, and machine learning to predict cytomegalovirus infection status. Besides the first cohort of 500 to 700 subjects, a separate validation cohort made up of 120 different subjects was used. What the authors observed across the whole study: In a later analysis, TCRs clustered in the first cohort were found to also tend to co-occur in the approximately 110 validation repertoires, with 85% to 95% of cluster scores above 0. The classifier was reported to diagnose cytomegalovirus status with high specificity and sensitivity in both the original and validation cohorts. The authors suggested that the approach could potentially be extended to other disease states and immunological phenotypes. A few of the identified cytomegalovirus-associated TCR beta chains were confirmed in vitro to be specific for cytomegalovirus antigens. A later analysis had no HLA typing for the validation cohort, so co-occurrence there was scored across all 120 or so repertoires. Most TCR sequences were observed very rarely across donors, whereas some public TCRs were present in many individuals. The study listed approximately 150 TCR beta chains as associated with cytomegalovirus.

The donors were included in the validation cohort of some 120 subjects, a group kept apart from the roughly 730-subject first cohort. Library preparation used the immunoSEQ multiplex PCR assay. The paper's processing steps were these. A statistical classification framework was built for diagnosing cytomegalovirus status from the catalog of TCR beta chain sequences. TCRdb retrieved this table from immuneACCESS and kept in-frame rearrangements only. Not all clones are present; in checked studies, unresolved V genes account for under half, and no reason is known for the remainder. V, J and clone size are taken as reported in that table, and D and trimming were inferred from the DNA itself. In all, the sample holds about 60,000 clones, and 90% to 97% of those were seen once. More than 0.95% of the sample rests with the top ten. Sequenced sample: PBMCs. The TCR comes from a young woman in good health and CMV-seronegative.

Here the CDR3 is given as CASSRLLQRSYNEQFF. The DNA sequence is as follows: TGTGCCAGCAGCCGCTTGTTGCAGCGGTCCTACAATGAGCAGTTCTTC. The chain is assembled from TRBV7-2 and TRBJ2-1, and possibly TRBD2, on 5 matching bases. From the cysteine up to the phenylalanine, the CDR3 has a length of 16 residues. The kept DNA is CDR3 alone, 48 bases in frame from the first base. Trimming at the junction amounts to 5 bases on V and 1 base on J, and the germline ends lie 15 bases apart. The CDR1 and CDR2 encoded by the germline V gene are SGHTA and FQGNSA.